This TCR beta chain was obtained from a study of T-cell memory formation after mild COVID-19. Study information: Among the donors, TCR clusters were largely specific to each donor. Study-wide results and limits: There were some responding clones in pre-infection memory, which suggested that cross-reactive memory had joined. Clones that shrank (day 15 to 85) were balanced CD4/CD8, whereas later expanders leaned CD4+. Mostly located in CM and EM were contracting CD4+ clones, with contracting CD8+ clones located in EMRA.

MiXCR was run by TCRdb on the 5' RACE reads, yielding one entry per CDR3 protein. The sample carries around 530,000 distinct CDR3 sequences, approximately 21% recorded once. In its sample, this clonotype was seen many times. Its antigen is unidentified. The germline gives CDR1 SGHVS, CDR2 FQNEAQ. Trimming left V 4 bases short and J 5 bases short, with 8 bases between. This CDR3 contains 12 residues. This sequence joins TRBV7-8 and TRBJ2-5; D is unresolved. This clonotype originated in an adult woman who had mild COVID-19 (a few samples of this study predate the infection). Cell type and time point are not known. The source material was PBMCs or a T cell subset sorted from them (not recorded which). CDR3 sequence reads: CASSSGRETQYF. Written as DNA, the CDR3 is TGTGCCAGCAGCTCAGGACGGGAGACCCAGTACTTC. Supplemented by reference TRBV7-8 and TRBJ2-5, the full variable domain reads GAGVSQSPRYKVAKRGQDVALRCDPISGHVSLFWYQQALGQGPEFLTYFQNEAQLDKSGLPSDRFFAERPEGSVSTLKIQRTQQEDSAVYLCASSSGRETQYFGPGTRLLVL.